The rows below give T cell receptor beta chains drawn from one sample of a study of glioma-infiltrating T cells. TCRdb redid the calling of the multiplex PCR reads with MiXCR, one entry per CDR3 protein. Counted here are around 180,000 distinct CDR3 sequences, around 40% occurring once; the ten biggest clones make up under 6.5%. Sequenced sample: glioma tissue, nonneoplastic brain tissue, or PBMCs (not recorded which). These receptors were collected from a human donor with low-grade glioma or glioblastoma, undergoing nonglioma brain surgery, or in good health (not recorded which). CDR3s include the opening cysteine and the closing phenylalanine or tryptophan. A D gene is named only where the DNA matches it firmly. Clone size is given for some rows only: seen once, a few or many times, or a class if the clone is expanded.

J gene: TRBJ2-1; D gene: TRBD2; V gene: TRBV6-4; clone size: many; CDR3 protein: CASSDEREDNEQFF; CDR3 DNA: TGTGCCAGCAGTGATGAGCGGGAAGACAATGAGCAGTTCTTC
J gene: TRBJ2-7; D gene: -; V gene: TRBV12-3/TRBV12-4; clone size: many; CDR3 protein: CASSLTPYEQYF; CDR3 DNA: TGTGCCAGCAGTCTTACACCCTACGAGCAGTACTTC
J gene: TRBJ1-1; D gene: -; V gene: TRBV19; clone size: many; CDR3 protein: CASKRTPNTEAFF; CDR3 DNA: TGTGCCAGTAAACGTACACCGAACACTGAAGCTTTCTTT
J gene: TRBJ2-5; D gene: -; V gene: TRBV27; clone size: few; CDR3 protein: CASSLGRGWETQYF; CDR3 DNA: TGTGCCAGCAGTTTGGGCCGGGGGTGGGAGACCCAGTACTTC
J gene: TRBJ2-7; D gene: TRBD1; V gene: TRBV2; clone size: many; CDR3 protein: CASSTPRTGEDEQYF; CDR3 DNA: TGTGCCAGCAGCACACCACGGACAGGGGAGGACGAGCAGTACTTC
J gene: TRBJ1-2; D gene: -; V gene: TRBV18; clone size: few; CDR3 protein: CASSHYRIRWGYGYTF; CDR3 DNA: TGTGCCAGCTCGCATTACAGGATTCGTTGGGGCTATGGCTACACCTTC
J gene: TRBJ2-5; D gene: TRBD2; V gene: TRBV4-1; clone size: -; CDR3 protein: CASRGLTQETQYF; CDR3 DNA: TGCGCCAGCAGGGGACTAACCCAAGAGACCCAGTACTTC
J gene: TRBJ2-1; D gene: -; V gene: TRBV29-1; clone size: -; CDR3 protein: CRVDGGANVLNEQFF; CDR3 DNA: TGCAGGGTTGATGGTGGGGCCAACGTACTAAATGAGCAGTTCTTC
J gene: TRBJ1-6; D gene: TRBD1; V gene: TRBV27; clone size: many; CDR3 protein: CASSLGQGYRSPLHF; CDR3 DNA: TGTGCCAGCAGTTTAGGACAGGGGTACAGATCACCCCTCCACTTT
J gene: TRBJ2-7; D gene: -; V gene: TRBV20-1; clone size: -; CDR3 protein: CSASPFGVAVGTEQYF; CDR3 DNA: TGCAGTGCTTCCCCGTTCGGAGTAGCGGTAGGGACCGAGCAGTACTTC
J gene: TRBJ1-5; D gene: -; V gene: TRBV19; clone size: once; CDR3 protein: CAGSVSGIYQPQHF; CDR3 DNA: TGTGCCGGTAGTGTCTCCGGGATTTATCAGCCCCAGCATTTT
J gene: TRBJ2-1; D gene: -; V gene: TRBV7-2; clone size: -; CDR3 protein: CASSLVPGGYNEQFF; CDR3 DNA: TGTGCCAGCAGCTTAGTACCCGGAGGTTACAATGAGCAGTTCTTC
J gene: TRBJ1-2; D gene: -; V gene: TRBV20-1; clone size: many; CDR3 protein: CSASGGATNYGYTF; CDR3 DNA: TGCAGTGCTAGTGGGGGGGCAACTAACTATGGCTACACCTTC
J gene: TRBJ2-5; D gene: -; V gene: TRBV12-3/TRBV12-4; clone size: -; CDR3 protein: CASSSPGLTRVETKYF; CDR3 DNA: TGTGCCAGCAGTTCCCCGGGGCTTACCCGAGTGGAGACCAAGTACTTC
J gene: TRBJ2-1; D gene: TRBD2; V gene: TRBV29-1; clone size: few; CDR3 protein: CSVAGALAGGWNEQFF; CDR3 DNA: TGCAGCGTTGCGGGGGCTTTAGCGGGAGGGTGGAATGAGCAGTTCTTC